The 25 T cell receptor beta chains below all came from one sample that was sequenced in a study of T-cell reconstitution after alpha-beta-depleted transplantation in children. Unique molecular identifiers were incorporated during preparation of the TCRbeta library. MiXCR was run by TCRdb on the PCR reads, yielding one entry per CDR3 protein. The repertoire consists of hundreds of thousands of distinct CDR3 sequences, with 32% occurring once and the leading ten covering 2% to 3%. The sequencing used PBMCs from the stem cell graft donor, collected from the stem cell graft. The source of these receptors is a human donor who donated a stem cell graft to a child with aplastic anemia.

This clonotype turned up a few times. This sequence joins TRBV5-1 and TRBJ2-7, with 7 bases lining up with TRBD1. The CDR3 spans 15 residues. Germline V gene sequence: CDR1 SGHRS, CDR2 YFSETQ. V shed 0 bases, J shed 5 bases, and the junction held 8 bases outside the gene matches. The CDR3 is CASSLGQGTVDEQYV. CDR3 in DNA: TGCGCCAGCAGCTTGGGGCAGGGGACAGTCGACGAGCAGTACGTC.

This clonotype came up a few times. The chain couples TRBV12-3 or TRBV12-4 to TRBJ1-1; perhaps TRBD1 as D (6 bases). The CDR3 is 13 amino acids. Trimming shortened V by 7 bases and J by 1 base, and 10 bases separated the two germline ends. Written as DNA, the CDR3 is TGTGCCAGCACCCGGACAGAGAACACTGAAGCTTTCTTT. This sequence encodes CASTRTENTEAFF.

The chain has TRBV11-2 and TRBJ2-7; D is unclear. The V gene's germline CDR1 is SGHAT and CDR2 FQNNGV. V was trimmed by 5 bases and J by 1 base, leaving 15 bases between them. CDR3 length equals 15 residues. CDR3 protein: CASSQRGAKSYEQYV. CDR3 DNA sequence: TGTGCCAGCAGCCAGAGAGGAGCAAAGTCCTACGAGCAGTACGTC.

For this clonotype: An end of the junction differs from the germline gene, which may be a read error. The rearrangement joins TRBV27 to TRBJ2-5, with TRBD1 matching 7 bases. Germline lookup yields CDR1 MNHEY and CDR2 SMNVEV (reference sequence). The CDR3 consists of 17 residues. The DNA of the CDR3 is TGTGCCAACAGTTCCCTCGCTTGGCAGGGGGTAGGAGAGACCCAGTACTTC. Translating it yields CANSSLAWQGVGETQYF.

The rearrangement uses TRBV9 and TRBJ2-1, with 9 positions matching TRBD2. V shed 0 bases and J 4 bases; nucleotides not matched to a gene: 5. CDR3 length: 16 amino acids. Germline-derived CDR1 and CDR2 are SGDLS and YYNGEE. CDR3 region: CASSVVASGIYNEQFF. The CDR3 bases are TGTGCCAGCAGCGTAGTTGCTAGCGGGATATACAATGAGCAGTTCTTC.

This chain connects TRBV7-9 to TRBJ2-7; TRBD2 might be the D (5 bases). The germline V and J ends were trimmed by 0 bases and 7 bases, with 10 bases remaining between them. Per germline, CDR1 SEHNR and CDR2 FQNEAQ (reference sequence). This CDR3 has 13 amino acids. CDR3 region: CASSLAGRDEQYF. The CDR3 DNA sequence: TGTGCCAGCAGCTTAGCGGGCCGGGATGAGCAGTACTTC.

This chain links TRBV7-9 with TRBJ2-1; weak D call: TRBD2 (7 bases). The CDR3 extends over 15 amino acids. From germline, CDR1 is SEHNR and CDR2 FQNEAQ (reference sequence). Trimming took off 5 bases at V and 5 bases at J, with 16 bases between the two ends. In DNA, the CDR3 is TGTGCCAGCAGCCTGATGGGGGGGACAAACAATGAGCAGTTCTTC. It translates to CASSLMGGTNNEQFF.

In this sample, this clonotype turned up a few times. This chain uses TRBV19 with TRBJ1-4; D unresolved. The germline V gene has CDR1 LNHDA and CDR2 SQIVND (reference sequence). The V end was cut by 9 bases, the J end by 8 bases, with 10 bases between. This CDR3 has 11 amino acids. Here the CDR3 DNA reads TGTGCCAGCTCTGAATACGAAAAACTGTTTTTT. It translates to CASSEYEKLFF. The variable domain in full, completed from reference TRBV19 and TRBJ1-4, reads DGGITQSPKYLFRKEGQNVTLSCEQNLNHDAMYWYRQDPGQGLRLIYYSQIVNDFQKGDIAEGYSVSREKKESFPLTVTSAQKNPTAFYLCASSEYEKLFFGSGTQLSVL.

The rearrangement uses TRBV6-5 and TRBJ2-3; 12 bases agree with TRBD2. V was pared by 1 base and J by 0 bases, with 5 bases of the junction left unmatched. The germline CDR1 and CDR2 sequences are MNHEY and SVGAGI. This CDR3 region has 18 residues. CDR3 nucleotides: TGTGCCAGCAGTTACTTGTTGACTAGCGGGGGTAGCACAGATACGCAGTATTTT. The encoded protein is CASSYLLTSGGSTDTQYF.

This clonotype showed up just once. This rearrangement joins TRBV5-1 to TRBJ2-4; a possible D gene is TRBD2 (6 bases). This CDR3 has 15 residues. Trimming cost V 4 bases and J 2 bases, with 13 bases left between them. Germline V gene sequence: CDR1 SGHRS, CDR2 YFSETQ. CDR3 sequence (DNA): TGCGCCAGCAGCCGGACTAAGACCTCCAAAAACATTCAGTACTTC. Translating it yields CASSRTKTSKNIQYF.

V usage is TRBV30 and J usage is TRBJ1-3; the match to TRBD1 covers 8 bases. The CDR3 runs 13 residues. V shed 5 bases, J shed 2 bases, and the junction held 2 bases outside the gene matches. The germline CDR1 and CDR2 sequences are GTSNPN and SVGIG (reference sequence). This CDR3 reads CAWAQGAGNTIYF. Here the CDR3 DNA reads TGTGCCTGGGCACAGGGGGCTGGAAACACCATATATTTT.

The rearrangement links TRBV18 to TRBJ2-7; 9 bases match TRBD2. This CDR3 has 17 residues. J was trimmed by 2 bases and V by 2 bases; bases with no gene match: 10. Per germline, CDR1 KGHSH and CDR2 LQKENI. As DNA, the CDR3 is TGTGCCAGCTCACCAGGGGGGCAGCGGGAGGAGCCCTACGAGCAGTACGTC. This gives the protein CASSPGGQREEPYEQYV.

This clonotype appeared a few times. The chain joins TRBV4-1 to TRBJ1-3; a possible D gene is TRBD1 (5 bases). The ends were cut back, 5 bases at V and 4 bases at J, with 21 bases in the middle. The CDR3 contains 17 residues. Per germline, CDR1 MGHRA and CDR2 YSYEKL. The CDR3 sequence: CASSVGGSSGLGNTIYF. The CDR3 DNA reads TGCGCCAGCAGCGTCGGGGGAAGTTCAGGGCTGGGAAACACCATATATTTT.

J is TRBJ2-5 and V is TRBV29-1; D is perhaps TRBD2 (6 bases). Between the trimmed V and J ends, which lost 4 bases and 5 bases, there was a span of 14 bases. The germline CDR1 and CDR2 sequences are SQVTM and ANQGSEA. CDR3 length equals 13 residues. CDR3 loop: CSVGGGPSETQYF. The CDR3 DNA is TGCAGCGTTGGCGGAGGGCCTTCGGAGACCCAGTACTTC.

This clonotype was recorded a few times. The chain employs TRBV5-1 and TRBJ2-1; TRBD2 agrees at 7 bases. CDR3 size: 16 residues. Germline V lookup: CDR1 SGHRS, CDR2 YFSETQ. J was trimmed by 0 bases and V by 4 bases; bases with no gene match: 7. The DNA of the CDR3 is TGCGCCAGCAGCCCCAGATCTAGCGGCTCCTACAATGAGCAGTTCTTC. This codes for CASSPRSSGSYNEQFF.

This clonotype was detected only a few times. The rearrangement joins TRBV20-1 to TRBJ2-3; TRBD1 aligns across 10 bases. With 3 bases clipped from V and 2 bases from J, the junction kept 26 bases outside the gene matches. The CDR3 is made up of 22 amino acids. Germline V lookup: CDR1 DFQATT, CDR2 SNEGSKA (reference sequence). CDR3 nucleotides: TGCAGTGCTAGCGCAACCCCATGGACAGGGGGGCAGCCTTTGTCTATCACAGATACGCAGTATTTT. This encodes CSASATPWTGGQPLSITDTQYF.

The chain uses TRBV5-1 and TRBJ1-1, with a possible D match to TRBD1 (5 bases). Trimming took 0 bases from V and 4 from J, leaving 13 bases between them. The germline gives CDR1 SGHRS, CDR2 YFSETQ. The CDR3 is 15 amino acids. The CDR3 here is CASSLGGAMGTEAFF. The CDR3 nucleotides are TGCGCCAGCAGCTTGGGAGGGGCGATGGGCACTGAAGCTTTCTTT.

This clonotype was recorded a few times. CDR3 DNA: TGTGCCAGCAGTGATTCGCGCCGGAGTGTCCAGGAGACCCAGTACTTC. Residues: CASSDSRRSVQETQYF. V is TRBV6-1 and J is TRBJ2-5; D ambiguous. CDR3 length: 16 residues. V was clipped by 3 bases and J by 5 bases, with 19 bases between them. Germline CDR1 MNHNS, CDR2 SASEGT.

This clonotype was seen a few times. V gene TRBV19 combines with J gene TRBJ2-1; TRBD2 matches 9 bases. The CDR3 loop spans 15 amino acids. V trimming: 6 bases; J trimming: 5 bases; junction bases outside the gene matches: 8. The germline CDR1 and CDR2 sequences are LNHDA and SQIVND (reference sequence). In DNA, the CDR3 is TGTGCCAGTAGAATCTCTAGCGGGGTAAACAATGAGCAGTTCTTC. It codes for CASRISSGVNNEQFF.

The chain combines TRBV4-1 with TRBJ2-2; possible D gene TRBD1, 5 bases. This CDR3 has 16 residues. The V end was cut by 1 base, the J end by 0 bases, with 9 bases between. Looked up from germline, CDR1 is MGHRA and CDR2 is YSYEKL. CDR3 protein: CASSQAGHTNTGELFF. DNA of the CDR3: TGCGCCAGCAGCCAAGCCGGACACACGAACACCGGGGAGCTGTTTTTT.

The sample holds a few counts of this clonotype. This rearrangement joins TRBV21-1 to TRBJ2-7; TRBD1, the table's D call, was not compared with the DNA. TRBV21-1 corresponds to a pseudogene. The CDR3 totals 13 residues. CDR3 nucleotides: TGTGCCAGCAGCCCCTGGGACAGATACGAGCAGTACGTC. Translating it yields CASSPWDRYEQYV.

V is TRBV18 and J is TRBJ1-3, with D perhaps matching TRBD1 (6 bases). CDR1 KGHSH and CDR2 LQKENI come from the germline V gene. The length of the CDR3 is 16 residues. V lost 6 bases to trimming and J lost 4 bases, with 19 bases between them. CDR3 nucleotide sequence: TGTGCCAGCTCTACCACAACCAGGGGCGCCGGAAACACCATATATTTT. Its translation: CASSTTTRGAGNTIYF.

The chain couples TRBV7-2 to TRBJ2-5, with 13 bases fitting TRBD2. Germline CDR1 and CDR2: SGHTA and FQGNSA. V trimming: 5 bases; J trimming: 6 bases; junction bases outside the gene matches: 3. This CDR3 is built from 14 residues. The CDR3 DNA reads as TGTGCCAGCAGCCTGGGACTAGCGGGAAAGACCCAGTACTTC. It is translated as CASSLGLAGKTQYF.

This clonotype was picked up a small number of times. This chain links TRBV20-1 with TRBJ2-1, with 12 bases fitting TRBD2. The trim removed 1 base at V and 9 bases at J, leaving 10 bases unmatched. CDR3 length equals 16 residues. Germline CDR1 DFQATT, CDR2 SNEGSKA (reference sequence). CDR3 DNA: TGCAGTGCTAGAGTCGTACTAGCGGGAGGTTTTAGTGAGCAGTTCTTC. Amino acid sequence: CSARVVLAGGFSEQFF.

The rearrangement uses TRBV7-2 and TRBJ2-3, with 11 bases that match TRBD2. Unmatched junction bases numbered 8, after V lost 6 bases and J lost 3 bases. CDR3 length: 16 residues. Germline V gene lookup returns CDR1 SGHTA and CDR2 FQGNSA. The CDR3 nucleotides read TGTGCCAGCAGTCAACGTGGACTAGCGGGTACAGATACGCAGTATTTT. This encodes CASSQRGLAGTDTQYF. Full variable domain (outside the CDR3, taken from reference TRBV7-2 and TRBJ2-3): GAGVSQSPSNKVTEKGKDVELRCDPISGHTALYWYRQSLGQGLEFLIYFQGNSAPDKSGLPSDRFSAERTGGSVSTLTIQRTQQEDSAVYLCASSQRGLAGTDTQYFGPGTRLTVL.